A selection of T cell receptor beta chains follows, all from one sample in a study of vaccination and CD4 T cells after COVID-19. No antigen has been assigned to these receptors. One entry per CDR3 protein results from TCRdb running MiXCR on the PCR reads. This sample has some 15,000 distinct CDR3 sequences, with approximately 70% found just once. The specimen sequenced was CD4+ T cells from blood, cultured in vitro. These receptor sequences come from a human donor who had recovered from COVID-19. Each CDR3 is given with its conserved first and last residue. Fields, in order: V gene, clone size, D gene, J gene, CDR3 DNA, CDR3 protein. The D gene is left open where the match is weak. Some rows mark clone size as missing; the rest say once, few, many or name a class of expanded clone.

TRBV11-3	-	-	TRBJ2-1	TGTGCCAGCAGCTTAGGTTCCCCCGAGAGCTCCTACAATGAGCAGTTCTTC	CASSLGSPESSYNEQFF
TRBV6-2/TRBV6-3	once	-	TRBJ2-7	TGTGCCAGCAGTTACATCCTCATGAACTCCTACGAGCAGTACTTC	CASSYILMNSYEQYF
TRBV6-5	-	-	TRBJ1-6	TGTGCCAGCAGTTACCGGCAGGGGTCCCTCATACCCCTCCACTTT	CASSYRQGSLIPLHF
TRBV30	few	-	TRBJ1-5	TGTGCCTGGAGTGTTGGGAATTTGGCTGCGGACAATCAGCCCCAGCATTTT	CAWSVGNLAADNQPQHF
TRBV28	-	-	TRBJ1-1	TGTGCCAGCAGTTTATTCCTGGGCTTAAACACTGAAGCTTTCTTT	CASSLFLGLNTEAFF
TRBV28	-	-	TRBJ1-4	TGTGCCAGCAGGGGGGCTGGGATTGAAAAACTGTTTTTT	CASRGAGIEKLFF
TRBV12-3/TRBV12-4	-	-	TRBJ2-5	TGTGCCAGCAGCCTGGGGGAGACCCAGTACTTC	CASSLGETQYF
TRBV6-2/TRBV6-3	-	-	TRBJ2-3	TGTGCCAGCAGTTTCGCGGGGCCGACAGATACGCAGTATTTT	CASSFAGPTDTQYF
TRBV5-1	-	-	TRBJ1-2	TGCGCCAGCAGCTTGGGTGGCGGAACTAACTATGGCTACACCTTC	CASSLGGGTNYGYTF
TRBV7-2	-	-	TRBJ2-3	TGTGCCAGCAGCCTTCAGGGACCTAACACAGATACGCAGTATTTT	CASSLQGPNTDTQYF